Following are 3 T cell receptor beta chains from one sample sequenced in a study of cytomegalovirus exposure and HLA in healthy donors. It was with 60 Vbeta and 13 Jbeta primers that the PCR ran. Method: immunoSEQ multiplex PCR; TCRdb's copy keeps in-frame clones and lacks some. The data contain 85,000 to 100,000 clones, more than 65% of them singletons. Source material: PBMCs. These TCRs come from a human donor in good health.

V and J are TRBV27 and TRBJ2-7; 8 positions match TRBD2. The CDR3 runs 15 residues. Germline V CDR1 and CDR2: MNHEY, SMNVEV (reference sequence). Unmatched junction bases numbered 10, after V lost 7 bases and J lost 2 bases. CDR3 residues: CASTPAGRVAYEQYF. The CDR3 DNA reads TGTGCCAGCACCCCTGCCGGGAGGGTCGCCTACGAGCAGTACTTC.

CDR3 loop: CASSLESWDFGYTQYF. The CDR3, as DNA: TGCGCCAGCAGCTTGGAATCCTGGGACTTCGGCTATACGCAGTATTTT. The gene calls are TRBV5-1 and TRBJ2-3; the D gene is possibly TRBD2 (6 bases). Trimming took off 0 bases at V and 7 bases at J, with 18 bases between the two ends. The V gene's germline CDR1 is SGHRS and CDR2 YFSETQ. The CDR3 has 16 amino acids.

This clone was detected only a few times. This chain links TRBV4-1 with TRBJ1-2, with D maybe TRBD1 (6 bases). Trimming cost V 3 bases and J 2 bases, with 10 bases left between them. Germline V gene data show CDR1 as MGHRA and CDR2 as YSYEKL. The CDR3 consists of 14 residues. The CDR3 spells CASSHVDRNYGYTF. The CDR3 DNA follows: TGCGCCAGCAGCCACGTCGACAGGAACTATGGCTACACCTTC.